The rows below give T cell receptor beta chains drawn from one sample of a study of blood T cell repertoires in COVID-19. Profiled with immunoSEQ multiplex PCR; TCRdb holds only in-frame clones, not every one. This sample yields 200,000 to 300,000 clones, of which around 80% are seen a single time; around 6% belongs to the top ten. The sequencing input was peripheral blood. These TCRs come from a human donor in a cohort sampled during active COVID-19. The CDR3 runs from the conserved cysteine through the conserved F or W. A D gene is named only where the DNA matches it firmly. Clone size is shown for a subset of rows, as once, few, many or a class of expanded clone.

j_call clone_size v_call d_call cdr3_nt cdr3_aa
TRBJ2-7 - TRBV5-1 - TGCGCCAGCAGCTTGGCCGGTGGACAGTCTTCCTACGAGCAGTACTTC CASSLAGGQSSYEQYF
TRBJ2-7 - TRBV6-5 TRBD1 TGTGCCAGCAGTAGGGGGCGGCTCGACGAGCAGTACTTC CASSRGRLDEQYF
TRBJ2-7 - TRBV12-1 - TGTGCCAGCAGTCGAACGACTAGCAGGTACGAGCAGTACTTC CASSRTTSRYEQYF
TRBJ2-7 - TRBV18 - TGTGCCAGCTCACCACGACGGGACTACGAGCAGTACTTC CASSPRRDYEQYF
TRBJ1-2 - TRBV27 - TGTGCCAGCAGTCCAAGGTCTACAGGCTATGGCTACACCTTC CASSPRSTGYGYTF
TRBJ1-5 - TRBV6-5 - TGTGCCACCGAGGGGGAAAGGAATCAGCCCCAGCATTTT CATEGERNQPQHF
TRBJ2-1 - TRBV21-1 - TGTACACAGGGGGAAGGTGCTTACAATGAGCAGTTCTTC CTQGEGAYNEQFF
TRBJ2-7 - TRBV7-2 - TGTGCCAGCAGCTTAGGGGAGGAGTGGTCCTACGAGCAGTACTTC CASSLGEEWSYEQYF
TRBJ2-4 - TRBV7-3 TRBD2 TGTGCCAGCAGCTCGGACGCGGGGGGCCAAAACATTCAGTACTTC CASSSDAGGQNIQYF
TRBJ1-1 - TRBV6-5 - TGTGCCAGCCGGGATTGGATCACTGAAGCTTTCTTT CASRDWITEAFF
TRBJ2-2 - TRBV7-2 - TGTGCCAGCAGCCCCTGGGACACCCGCGGGACCGGGGAGCTGTTTTTT CASSPWDTRGTGELFF
TRBJ2-1 few TRBV3-1/TRBV3-2 TRBD2 TGTGCCAGCAGCCCACGAGCGGGGGGGCCCCGCGAGGAGTTCTTC CASSPRAGGPREEFF
TRBJ1-4 - TRBV5-4 TRBD1 TGTGCCAGCAGCGCGGGACAGGGGAACTCGGTGGTCCTTTTT CASSAGQGNSVVLF
TRBJ1-6 once TRBV6-5 - TGTGCCGGTCGATCAGGGTACAATTCACCCCTCCACTTT CAGRSGYNSPLHF
TRBJ2-4 - TRBV10-3 - TGTGCCATCAGTGATAGGGGTGGGGCCAAAAACATTCAGTACTTC CAISDRGGAKNIQYF
TRBJ2-5 once TRBV10-3 - TGTGCCATCAGTGCGCCGGGACTTTCAGAGACCCAGTACTTC CAISAPGLSETQYF
TRBJ2-1 - TRBV5-1 TRBD2 TGCGCCAGCAGCCTCCTGGGGCTAGCGGGTGCCAATGAGCAGTTCTTC CASSLLGLAGANEQFF
TRBJ2-2 - TRBV5-5 - TGTGCCAGCAGCTTCGGGCAGGGGTCCACCGGGGAGCTGTTTTTT CASSFGQGSTGELFF
TRBJ2-1 - TRBV5-1 TRBD2 TGCGCCAGCAGCTTCGGGGGGGCAGACAATGAGCAGTTCTTC CASSFGGADNEQFF
TRBJ1-1 - TRBV7-2 TRBD1 TGTGCCAGCAGCGTGGACAGGCGACAGAACACTGAAGCTTTCTTT CASSVDRRQNTEAFF
TRBJ1-5 - TRBV19 TRBD1 TGTGCCAGTAGTATCCCCCCGGGGACAGGGGGCATAGATCAGCCCCAGCATTTT CASSIPPGTGGIDQPQHF
TRBJ1-5 - TRBV28 TRBD1 TGTGCCAGCAGTCGACAGGGTAATCGACAGCCCCAGCATTTT CASSRQGNRQPQHF
TRBJ1-1 - TRBV2 TRBD1 TGTGCCAGCAGACTTAACAGGGGAATGAACACTGAAGCTTTCTTT CASRLNRGMNTEAFF
TRBJ1-2 few TRBV2 TRBD1 TGTGCCAGCAGTTCCCGGGACAGGGTTAACTATGGCTACACCTTC CASSSRDRVNYGYTF
TRBJ2-5 - TRBV10-3 TRBD1 TGTGCCATCAGTTATGGACAGGAAGAGACCCAGTACTTC CAISYGQEETQYF
TRBJ2-2 once TRBV11-3 TRBD1 TGTGCCAGCACCGCCGGGACAGGGGGCACCGGGGAGCTGTTTTTT CASTAGTGGTGELFF
TRBJ1-2 - TRBV11-2 - TGTGCCAGCAGCTTATCCCGGACAAACTATGGCTACACCTTC CASSLSRTNYGYTF
TRBJ1-1 - TRBV24-1 - TGTGCCACCGAGGACAGCATGAACACTGAAGCTTTCTTT CATEDSMNTEAFF
TRBJ2-7 - TRBV28 - TGTGCCAGCAGTCTTGGGGCAGTGGGCTCCTACGAGCAGTACTTC CASSLGAVGSYEQYF
TRBJ2-1 - TRBV29-1 TRBD2 TGCAGCGTTGAAGACCAGCGGGAGCATCACAATGAGCAGTTCTTC CSVEDQREHHNEQFF
TRBJ2-7 - TRBV2 - TGTGCCAGCAGTGACAGGAGGCCCTCCTCCTACGAGCAGTACTTC CASSDRRPSSYEQYF
TRBJ2-3 - TRBV19 TRBD2 TGTGCCAGTAGTATTCGAAGCGGGAGGGCCGAAACAGATACGCAGTATTTT CASSIRSGRAETDTQYF
TRBJ1-1 - TRBV5-8 - TGTGCCAGCACCCTAAAGGGGTTGAGCAACACTGAAGCTTTCTTT CASTLKGLSNTEAFF
TRBJ2-2 - TRBV29-1 - TGCAGCGCGGAGCGGGCGAGGACCGGGGAGCTGTTTTTT CSAERARTGELFF
TRBJ2-3 - TRBV5-1 TRBD1 TGCGCCAGCTTCCGTGACAGGGGTACTTCAGATACGCAGTATTTT CASFRDRGTSDTQYF
TRBJ1-2 - TRBV18 TRBD1 TGTGCCAGCTCACCGTTGGACAGGTCCGACTATGGCTACACCTTC CASSPLDRSDYGYTF
TRBJ2-3 - TRBV7-9 - TGTGCCACTTACACAGGGCAGGTGGCCTCATTATTGATAACAGATACGCAGTATTTT CATYTGQVASLLITDTQYF
TRBJ2-5 - TRBV29-1 - TGCAGCGTTGTAACTAGCACAGAGACCCAGTACTTC CSVVTSTETQYF
TRBJ1-5 - TRBV19 - TGTGCCAGTAGTATAGTGGCCCGGGATCAGCCCCAGCATTTT CASSIVARDQPQHF
TRBJ1-2 - TRBV19 - TGTGCCAGTAGATACAGGGAAGCCAACTATGGCTACACCTTC CASRYREANYGYTF
TRBJ1-5 few TRBV6-2/TRBV6-3 - TGTGCCAGCAGTTACTCGGACCACAGGAATCAGCCCCAGCATTTT CASSYSDHRNQPQHF
TRBJ2-2 - TRBV29-1 - TGCAGCGTGGCTCTCTCATTCGGGGAGCTGTTTTTT CSVALSFGELFF
TRBJ2-7 many TRBV6-5 - TGTGCCAGCAGTTACCGAGCTCGTCTTGGCTACGAGCAGTACTTC CASSYRARLGYEQYF
TRBJ1-1 - TRBV5-6 - TGTGCCAGCAGCTTGCAGGAAAACACTGAAGCTTTCTTT CASSLQENTEAFF
TRBJ2-5 - TRBV18 - TGTGCCAGCTCACCCGTCCCAGCGGAAGAGACCCAGTACTTC CASSPVPAEETQYF
TRBJ2-7 - TRBV27 TRBD2 TGTGCCAGCAGTTCCCCTCCCGGAGGGAGGGGCTACGAGCAGTACTTC CASSSPPGGRGYEQYF
TRBJ1-2 - TRBV6-6 - TGTGCCAGCAGTTACGGTACAGGTTGGGGCTACACCTTC CASSYGTGWGYTF
TRBJ1-1 - TRBV18 - TGTGCCAGCTCACCACCAACAGGTACGGTTTGGACTGAAGCTTTCTTT CASSPPTGTVWTEAFF
TRBJ1-5 - TRBV28 - TGTGCCAGCAGTTCCCCTGGACAGCCGAATCAGCCCCAGCATTTT CASSSPGQPNQPQHF
TRBJ2-7 - TRBV4-1 TRBD2 TGCGCCAGCAGCCCTTGGGCGCTAGCGGGAGGGCCTCTGTCCTACGAGCAGTACTTC CASSPWALAGGPLSYEQYF
TRBJ1-2 - TRBV2 TRBD1 TGTGCCAGCAGATGGGACAGTAATTGGGACTATGGCTACACCTTC CASRWDSNWDYGYTF
TRBJ2-3 - TRBV3-1/TRBV3-2 TRBD2 TGTGCCAGCAGCCTCGGCGGGGGGAGCACAGATACGCAGTATTTT CASSLGGGSTDTQYF
TRBJ1-6 - TRBV6-5 - TGTGCCAGCAGTTACGGAGCGTTAGGCGATTCACCCCTCCACTTT CASSYGALGDSPLHF
TRBJ2-1 - TRBV2 - TGTGCCAGCAGTGAAGCTAGCGGTGGGGAGCAGTTCTTC CASSEASGGEQFF
TRBJ2-2 - TRBV5-6 - TGTGCCAGCAGCTTCCCGGGGGCGGGAGTTACCGGGGAGCTGTTTTTT CASSFPGAGVTGELFF
TRBJ2-5 - TRBV10-2 TRBD1 TGCGCCAGCAGGACCGGGACAGGGGGCCTCGGAGAGACCCAGTACTTC CASRTGTGGLGETQYF
TRBJ1-1 - TRBV2 TRBD1 TGTGCCAGCAGTGAACAGGGGGGCACTGAAGCTTTCTTT CASSEQGGTEAFF